The 26 T cell receptor beta chains below all came from one sample that was sequenced in a study of human T cells and chemical hapten exposure. From the RACE reads, TCRdb called clonotypes with MiXCR, one entry per CDR3 protein. There are roughly 56,000 distinct CDR3 sequences in the sample; 9.6% occur only once, and around a tenth lies in the top ten. Time point described: pre-sensitization, week 0. Treatment given: therapeutic diphenylcyclopropenone sensitization with weekly scalp DPC. The authors extracted total RNA from unfractionated whole blood. The specimen was whole blood, collected in connection with sensitization to the hapten diphenylcyclopropenone (DPC). The receptors were gathered from a woman aged 25 to 39 with alopecia areata. Some clones in this sample may be carry-over from other donors' samples.

This clonotype was seen at least ten times. The chain employs TRBV5-5 and TRBJ1-1; D is undetermined. V was shortened by 5 bases and J by 5 bases, with 16 bases between the two germline ends. This CDR3 region has 14 residues. Germline values: CDR1 SGHKS, CDR2 YYEKEE (reference sequence). The CDR3 DNA is TGTGCCAGCAGGGCTTTGTGGGCTGGGACTGAAGCTTTCTTT. This codes for CASRALWAGTEAFF.

This clonotype showed up just a few times. This chain joins TRBV3-1 and TRBJ1-2; no clear D gene. The CDR3 has 13 residues. The ends were cut back, 4 bases at V and 4 bases at J, with 10 bases in the middle. Germline CDR1 is LGHDT and CDR2 is YNNKEL (reference sequence). CDR3 loop: CASSPRRGYGYTF. The CDR3 DNA reads TGTGCCAGCAGCCCCCGACGGGGCTATGGCTACACCTTC.

This clonotype has a count of ten or more. The chain recombines TRBV10-3 with TRBJ1-5, with a tentative D call TRBD1 (5 bases). The germline V gene encodes CDR1 ENHRY and CDR2 SYGVKD. The ends were cut back, 3 bases at V and 6 bases at J, with 12 bases in the middle. The CDR3 loop spans 14 amino acids. CDR3: CAISDTGDFQPQHF. Written as DNA, the CDR3 is TGTGCCATCAGTGATACAGGTGATTTTCAGCCCCAGCATTTT.

CDR3 amino acids: CATSDPPTGTQYF. CDR3 DNA sequence: TGTGCCACCAGTGATCCCCCCACCGGCACGCAGTATTTT. The V and J genes are TRBV24-1 and TRBJ2-3; no clear D gene. V was trimmed by 3 bases and J by 9 bases, leaving 12 bases between them. Germline assignment: CDR1 KGHDR and CDR2 SFDVKD. This CDR3 region has 13 residues.

This clonotype was observed at least ten times. This chain connects TRBV24-1 to TRBJ1-1, with D maybe TRBD1 (6 bases). The CDR3 has 15 amino acids. V lost 3 bases to trimming and J lost 2 bases, with 12 bases between them. The germline V gene has CDR1 KGHDR and CDR2 SFDVKD. For the CDR3, the DNA is TGTGCCACCAGTGATCCGGGACACCCAAACACTGAAGCTTTCTTT. Protein sequence: CATSDPGHPNTEAFF.

In its sample, this clonotype was seen a few times. The chain couples TRBV30 to TRBJ1-1; D is unresolved. The CDR3 contains 11 residues. Per germline, CDR1 GTSNPN and CDR2 SVGIG (reference sequence). Trimming left V 4 bases short and J 3 bases short, with 6 bases between. The CDR3 spells CAWTEDTEAFF. The CDR3 coding sequence is TGTGCCTGGACAGAGGACACTGAAGCTTTCTTT.

In its sample, this clonotype was seen a few times. The J gene is TRBJ2-3, the V gene TRBV7-2; 14 bases align to TRBD2. Trimming took 2 bases from V and 5 from J; bases not matched to a gene: 6. The germline gives CDR1 SGHTA, CDR2 FQGNSA. The CDR3 covers 17 residues. The CDR3 nucleotides are TGTGCCAGCAGCTTACGGACTAGCGGGGGGTTGGGAGATACGCAGTATTTT. Translated, it gives CASSLRTSGGLGDTQYF.

The table lists this clonotype with a few counts. V is TRBV30 and J is TRBJ1-1; D gene uncertain. V shed 0 bases and J shed 3 bases, with 2 bases lying between them. The length of the CDR3 is 11 residues. Germline lookup yields CDR1 GTSNPN and CDR2 SVGIG (reference sequence). CDR3 DNA sequence: TGTGCCTGGAGTGTACACACTGAAGCTTTCTTT. Protein product: CAWSVHTEAFF.

This clonotype was detected ten times or more. This chain connects TRBV7-2 to TRBJ2-1; the D is unclear. This CDR3 spans 18 amino acids. V was shortened by 5 bases and J by 0 bases, with 20 bases between the two germline ends. From germline, CDR1 is SGHTA and CDR2 FQGNSA. CDR3 residues: CASSLVRSENPSYNEQFF. CDR3 bases: TGTGCCAGCAGCCTTGTCCGATCAGAGAACCCCTCCTACAATGAGCAGTTCTTC.

Ten or more counts support this clonotype. The chain is built from TRBV14 and TRBJ1-1; tentative D call: TRBD1 (6 bases). With 0 bases removed from V and 5 bases from J, the gap between germline ends came to 10 bases. The germline V gene encodes CDR1 SGHDN and CDR2 FVKESK. The CDR3 is 14 amino acids. CDR3 loop: CASSQETTGTEAFF. The CDR3 bases are TGTGCCAGCAGCCAAGAGACGACAGGTACTGAAGCTTTCTTT.

The chain employs TRBV6-5 and TRBJ1-1; no firm D call. CDR3 size: 15 residues. Germline assignment: CDR1 MNHEY and CDR2 SVGAGI. The V and J ends lost 3 bases and 0 bases respectively, with 11 bases between them. The CDR3 DNA sequence: TGTGCCAGCAGTTATGGAGCGCGGGTGAACACTGAAGCTTTCTTT. Translating gives CASSYGARVNTEAFF.

The chain recombines TRBV6-6 with TRBJ2-3, with TRBD2 matching over 13 bases. V shed 6 bases, J shed 0 bases, and the junction held 0 bases outside the gene matches. The CDR3 length is 15 residues. Germline values: CDR1 MNHNY, CDR2 SVGAGI (reference sequence). For the CDR3, the DNA is TGTGCCAGCAGGGGACTAGCGGGGAGCACAGATACGCAGTATTTT. It is translated as CASRGLAGSTDTQYF.

Only a few counts were recorded for this clonotype. The chain uses TRBV7-2 and TRBJ2-2, with D possibly being TRBD2 (5 bases). This CDR3 comprises 14 residues. CDR1 and CDR2 from the germline V gene are SGHTA and FQGNSA. V was shortened by 1 base and J by 3 bases, with 6 bases between the two germline ends. CDR3 in DNA: TGTGCCAGCAGCTTAGGAGGGTACACCGGGGAGCTGTTTTTT. The encoded protein is CASSLGGYTGELFF.

The sample holds a few counts of this clonotype. The genes are TRBV9 and TRBJ1-2, with D perhaps matching TRBD1 (6 bases). Deletions cut 2 bases from V and 7 bases from J, with 18 bases between. The CDR3 runs 15 residues. Germline V gene data show CDR1 as SGDLS and CDR2 as YYNGEE. The CDR3 DNA is TGTGCCAGCAGCGTCCAGGGAGGGGGGGCTGGTGGCTACACCTTC. Its protein product is CASSVQGGGAGGYTF.

The CDR3 sequence is CASSSWGSGANVLTF. Here the CDR3 DNA reads TGTGCCAGCAGCTCGTGGGGGTCTGGGGCCAACGTCCTGACTTTC. The J gene is TRBJ2-6, the V gene TRBV7-9, with D perhaps assigned TRBD1 or TRBD2 (5 bases each). The V and J ends lost 4 bases and 1 base respectively, with 8 bases between them. CDR1 SEHNR and CDR2 FQNEAQ come from the germline V gene (reference sequence). The CDR3 totals 15 residues.

This clonotype was observed a handful of times. The chain employs TRBV5-5 and TRBJ1-5, with TRBD1 matching over 8 bases. The trim removed 4 bases at V and 5 bases at J, leaving 8 bases unmatched. This CDR3 is built from 15 residues. The germline V gene encodes CDR1 SGHKS and CDR2 YYEKEE (reference sequence). The DNA for the CDR3 is TGTGCCAGCAGCCCAGACAGGGGTTCTTATCAGCCCCAGCATTTT. Translated: CASSPDRGSYQPQHF.

This rearrangement joins TRBV12-3 or TRBV12-4 to TRBJ1-2; D might be TRBD1 (5 bases). The CDR3 runs 12 residues. V lost 8 bases to trimming and J lost 8 bases, with 15 bases between them. The CDR3 loop is CASRGQGGGYTF. The CDR3 DNA reads TGTGCCAGCCGTGGGCAGGGAGGCGGCTACACCTTC.

The rearrangement uses TRBV4-1 and TRBJ2-7; 11 bases map to TRBD2. Germline V CDR1 and CDR2: MGHRA, YSYEKL. J lost 3 bases, V lost 0 bases, and 10 bases had no gene match. The CDR3 has 18 residues. The CDR3 bases are TGCGCCAGCAGCCAAGATTGGCGGGGGACTAGCGGAAACTACGAGCAGTACTTC. Encoded protein: CASSQDWRGTSGNYEQYF.

This clonotype has a count of ten or more. The chain combines TRBV20-1 with TRBJ2-3; no definite D call. V lost 7 bases and J lost 2, with 10 bases in between. The CDR3 length is 12 residues. Germline V gene lookup returns CDR1 DFQATT and CDR2 SNEGSKA (reference sequence). The CDR3 loop reads CSVGPNTDTQYF. For the CDR3, the DNA is TGCAGTGTGGGCCCAAACACAGATACGCAGTATTTT.

This sequence joins TRBV20-1 and TRBJ2-5, with D possibly matching TRBD2 (6 bases). V was trimmed by 3 bases and J by 5 bases, leaving 19 bases between them. The CDR3 is 15 amino acids. The germline V gene encodes CDR1 DFQATT and CDR2 SNEGSKA (reference sequence). CDR3 protein: CSARGGRMVRETQYF. The CDR3 DNA reads as TGCAGTGCTAGGGGGGGACGGATGGTCCGGGAGACCCAGTACTTC.

This clonotype was observed at least ten times. This chain uses TRBV11-2 with TRBJ1-5; D unclear. CDR1 is SGHAT and CDR2 is FQNNGV in the germline V gene. V shed 5 bases and J shed 6 bases, with 11 bases lying between them. This CDR3 contains 13 residues. The CDR3 loop is CASSPSSGQPQHF. CDR3 sequence (DNA): TGTGCCAGCAGCCCCTCTTCGGGTCAGCCCCAGCATTTT.

Comments on this clonotype: This may arise from a read error, as a much more abundant clone is one base away. The chain carries TRBV29-1 and TRBJ2-7; 10 bases agree with TRBD1. The CDR3 is 11 amino acids. V gave up 6 bases and J gave up 5 bases; unmatched junction bases: 1. Germline V gives CDR1 SQVTM, CDR2 ANQGSEA. The CDR3 DNA reads as TGCAGCGTGACAGGGGGCGACGAGCAGTACTTC. This codes for CSVTGGDEQYF.

This sequence joins TRBV12-3 or TRBV12-4 and TRBJ1-1; D is perhaps TRBD1 (5 bases). The CDR3 extends over 12 amino acids. V lost 5 bases to trimming and J lost 7 bases, with 11 bases between them. The CDR3, as DNA: TGTGCCAGCAGTCTCAGGGAGATTGAAGCTTTCTTT. The encoded protein is CASSLREIEAFF.

This chain connects TRBV20-1 to TRBJ2-3; either TRBD1 or TRBD2 may fit D (6 bases each). Trimming pared 1 base from V and 6 bases from J, leaving 14 bases between. Germline assignment: CDR1 DFQATT and CDR2 SNEGSKA (reference sequence). The CDR3 loop spans 14 amino acids. The CDR3 DNA is TGCAGTGCTAGAGTAATGGGGGGCGGTGATACGCAGTATTTT. Translating gives CSARVMGGGDTQYF.

This clonotype was picked up one time. The chain carries TRBV11-2 and TRBJ1-2; TRBD1 might be the D (5 bases). The germline CDR1 and CDR2 sequences are SGHAT and FQNNGV. The CDR3 covers 12 residues. The V end lost 0 bases, the J end lost 6 bases, and 5 bases lay between the germline ends. The CDR3 reads CASSLEGDGYTF. CDR3 DNA sequence: TGTGCCAGCAGCTTAGAGGGGGATGGCTACACCTTC.

V gene TRBV2 combines with J gene TRBJ2-3; perhaps TRBD1 as D (6 bases). The CDR3 consists of 13 residues. The V gene's germline CDR1 is SNHLY and CDR2 FYNNEI. V lost 8 bases, J lost 5 bases, and 14 bases lay in between. The CDR3 sequence is CASHRDIGDTQYF. Here the CDR3 DNA reads TGTGCCAGCCATAGGGACATCGGAGATACGCAGTATTTT. Filled out from reference TRBV2 and TRBJ2-3, the complete variable domain reads EPEVTQTPSHQVTQMGQEVILRCVPISNHLYFYWYRQILGQKVEFLVSFYNNEISEKSEIFDDQFSVERPDGSNFTLKIRSTKLEDSAMYFCASHRDIGDTQYFGPGTRLTVL.